This paragraph reports one T cell receptor (beta chain). This sample was included in a study of blood T cell repertoires in COVID-19. Background on the study: Acute and convalescent COVID-19 specimens originated in the United States, Italy and Spain. The analysed material was cDNA or gDNA that came from T cells, B-cell-depleted T cells, or PBMCs.

Authors' processing steps: Researchers report that nucleated cell counts were estimated from reference gene primer amplification. Clones were read by immunoSEQ multiplex PCR, and TCRdb kept only the in-frame ones, dropping some. The V and J calls and clone size come from that table; D and trimming were worked out from the DNA. This table holds 200,000 to 250,000 clones, about four fifths found once. The CDR3 contains 14 residues. Germline-derived CDR1 and CDR2 are MNHEY and SVGAGI. The ends were cut back, 4 bases at V and 5 bases at J, with 11 bases in the middle. Specimen: peripheral blood. The V and J genes are TRBV6-5 and TRBJ2-2; a weak D match, TRBD1 (5 bases). This clonotype was sampled from a woman aged 80 or over with acute or convalescent COVID-19. CDR3 in amino acids: CASSSRAGTGELFF. CDR3 bases: TGTGCCAGCAGTTCCAGGGCTGGGACCGGGGAGCTGTTTTTT.